Described below is a single TCR beta chain sequence and its context. The antigen it binds to is not known. Nothing much larger sits one base from this clone, and base qualities are not available. The protocol used for the library was the immunoSEQ multiplex PCR assay. Under the source paper's analysis protocol: To diagnose cytomegalovirus status from the catalog of TCR beta chain sequences, a statistical classification framework was built. TCRdb provides this immuneACCESS table in a form limited to in-frame rearrangements. Some clones are lacking; in checked studies, under half of them reflect an unresolved V gene, and why the rest are absent is not known. V and J calls plus clone size are reproduced from that table; the DNA served to infer D and trimming. The sample has about 86,000 clones on record, 85% to 95% of them singletons. The top ten constitute about 0.61% of the sample. These data originate in a study of cytomegalovirus exposure and HLA in healthy donors listed by TCRdb under 2017. Describing the broader study: The 700 or so repertoires of the first cohort and the 110 or so validation repertoires were produced on the same platform, according to a later analysis. The study aimed to test whether signatures of past pathogen exposure could be identified by cataloging public T cell receptors. Along with the approximately 650-subject first cohort, a separate validation cohort of over a hundred different subjects was used. To predict cytomegalovirus infection status, the study brought together high-throughput TCR immunosequencing, statistical association of individual TCRs with disease status, and machine learning.

Separate from the roughly 700-subject first cohort, the validation cohort of 95 to 150 subjects was the group to which the donors belonged. Here is what the overall study found, with its caveats: The validation cohort had no HLA typing available for a later analysis, so co-occurrence within that cohort was assessed over all 130 or so repertoires. Across donors, most TCR sequences were observed very rarely, whereas some public TCRs were present in many individuals. It was suggested by the authors that the approach could potentially be generalized to other disease states and immunological phenotypes. In vitro tests confirmed that three of the cytomegalovirus-associated TCR beta chains recognize cytomegalovirus antigens. A later analysis found that TCRs clustered in the first cohort also tended to co-occur in the roughly 120 validation repertoires, with approximately 95% of cluster scores above 0. In the study, around 150 TCR beta chains were listed as associated with cytomegalovirus. The classifier was reported to diagnose cytomegalovirus status with high specificity and sensitivity in both the original and validation cohorts.

Cut back by 0 bases and 0 bases, the V and J ends lie 9 bases apart. CDR1 and CDR2 (LGHNA, YNFKEQ) derive from the germline V gene. The CDR3, from cysteine to phenylalanine, totals 16 residues. The entry retains the CDR3 DNA only, 48 bases that are in frame from base 1. What was sequenced was PBMCs. The chain employs TRBV4-2 and TRBJ1-3, with TRBD1 as a weak D call on 5 bases. The sequence was collected from a man aged 18 to 29 in good health and CMV-seronegative. CDR3 region: CASSQEDTISGNTIYF. The nucleotides read TGTGCCAGCAGCCAAGAGGACACCATCTCTGGAAACACCATATATTTT.